A selection of T cell receptor beta chains follows, all from one sample in a study of neurological immune-mediated disorders. Each CDR3 protein gets one entry after TCRdb re-called the 5' RACE reads with MiXCR. The sample yields about 49,000 distinct CDR3 sequences, 7% to 10% seen once. The sample comprised PBMCs. These receptors were taken from a woman aged 40-49 years in good health. The CDR3 runs from the conserved cysteine through the conserved F or W. D genes are given only for firm matches. Rows may omit the clone size; those that give it use once, few, many or a size class.

d_call: NA
v_call: TRBV5-1
j_call: TRBJ2-1
cdr3_length: 13
clone_size: many
cdr3_aa: CASSSFAGNEQFF
cdr3_nt: TGCGCCAGCAGCTCCTTCGCGGGGAATGAGCAGTTCTTC

d_call: NA
v_call: TRBV3-1
j_call: TRBJ1-1
cdr3_length: 15
clone_size: many
cdr3_aa: CASSPARGPTTEAFF
cdr3_nt: TGTGCCAGCAGCCCCGCCAGGGGCCCGACCACTGAAGCTTTCTTT

d_call: NA
v_call: TRBV7-2
j_call: TRBJ2-7
cdr3_length: 16
clone_size: many
cdr3_aa: CASSAAPPGLSYEQYF
cdr3_nt: TGTGCCAGCAGCGCAGCACCCCCCGGCCTCTCCTACGAGCAGTACTTC

d_call: TRBD2
v_call: TRBV20-1
j_call: TRBJ2-1
cdr3_length: 13
clone_size: many
cdr3_aa: CSAFSGSYNEQFF
cdr3_nt: TGCAGTGCCTTTAGCGGGAGCTACAATGAGCAGTTCTTC

d_call: NA
v_call: TRBV27
j_call: TRBJ2-1
cdr3_length: 17
clone_size: many
cdr3_aa: CASSLGQGNRRGNEQFF
cdr3_nt: TGTGCCAGCAGTCTAGGTCAGGGGAATCGGCGGGGCAATGAGCAGTTCTTC

d_call: TRBD2
v_call: TRBV7-2
j_call: TRBJ2-7
cdr3_length: 15
clone_size: many
cdr3_aa: CASSLGGRGTYEQYF
cdr3_nt: TGTGCCAGCAGCTTAGGCGGGAGAGGGACCTACGAGCAGTACTTC

d_call: TRBD1
v_call: TRBV4-2
j_call: TRBJ2-2
cdr3_length: 18
clone_size: many
cdr3_aa: CASSQDTLQGANTGELFF
cdr3_nt: TGTGCCAGCAGCCAAGATACCCTCCAGGGGGCGAACACCGGGGAGCTGTTTTTT

d_call: NA
v_call: TRBV6-5
j_call: TRBJ2-3
cdr3_length: 15
clone_size: many
cdr3_aa: CASSYGRGREDTQYF
cdr3_nt: TGTGCCAGCAGTTACGGGAGGGGGCGGGAAGATACGCAGTATTTT

d_call: TRBD2
v_call: TRBV5-4
j_call: TRBJ2-3
cdr3_length: 13
clone_size: many
cdr3_aa: CASSSRGADTQYF
cdr3_nt: TGTGCCAGCAGCAGCCGGGGGGCAGATACGCAGTATTTT

d_call: TRBD1
v_call: TRBV10-1
j_call: TRBJ2-3
cdr3_length: 17
clone_size: NA
cdr3_aa: CASGPPKQGVGTDTQYF
cdr3_nt: TGCGCCAGCGGACCACCGAAACAGGGGGTTGGCACAGATACGCAGTATTTT

d_call: NA
v_call: TRBV20-1
j_call: TRBJ1-1
cdr3_length: 14
clone_size: many
cdr3_aa: CSARDLWGSTEAFF
cdr3_nt: TGCAGTGCTAGAGACTTATGGGGTAGCACTGAAGCTTTCTTT

d_call: NA
v_call: TRBV12-3/TRBV12-4
j_call: TRBJ2-7
cdr3_length: 13
clone_size: many
cdr3_aa: CASRRQGGNEQYF
cdr3_nt: TGTGCCAGCAGAAGACAGGGAGGTAACGAGCAGTACTTC

d_call: TRBD2
v_call: TRBV5-5
j_call: TRBJ2-3
cdr3_length: 14
clone_size: many
cdr3_aa: CASSWGAGADTQYF
cdr3_nt: TGTGCCAGCAGCTGGGGCGCGGGGGCAGATACGCAGTATTTT

d_call: TRBD1
v_call: TRBV9
j_call: TRBJ1-2
cdr3_length: 15
clone_size: NA
cdr3_aa: CASSVVSGTGNGYTF
cdr3_nt: TGTGCCAGCAGCGTAGTTAGTGGGACAGGGAATGGCTACACCTTC

d_call: NA
v_call: TRBV7-8
j_call: TRBJ2-4
cdr3_length: 12
clone_size: many
cdr3_aa: CASSSPGNIQYF
cdr3_nt: TGTGCCAGCAGCTCACCGGGAAACATTCAGTACTTC

d_call: TRBD2
v_call: TRBV24-1
j_call: TRBJ2-3
cdr3_length: 14
clone_size: many
cdr3_aa: CATSVAGGGDTQYF
cdr3_nt: TGTGCCACCAGTGTCGCGGGAGGTGGCGATACGCAGTATTTT

d_call: NA
v_call: TRBV6-6
j_call: TRBJ2-5
cdr3_length: 15
clone_size: NA
cdr3_aa: CASSFGRSTQETQYF
cdr3_nt: TGTGCCAGCAGTTTTGGGCGGTCTACTCAGGAGACCCAGTACTTC

d_call: TRBD2
v_call: TRBV7-3
j_call: TRBJ2-1
cdr3_length: 16
clone_size: many
cdr3_aa: CASSFGPGGGQDEQFF
cdr3_nt: TGTGCCAGCAGCTTCGGGCCCGGGGGAGGGCAGGATGAGCAGTTCTTC

d_call: TRBD1
v_call: TRBV7-2
j_call: TRBJ1-2
cdr3_length: 14
clone_size: medium-sized
cdr3_aa: CASSLDYRGYGYTF
cdr3_nt: TGTGCCAGCAGCTTAGATTACAGGGGATATGGCTACACCTTC

d_call: NA
v_call: TRBV7-9
j_call: TRBJ1-6
cdr3_length: 17
clone_size: many
cdr3_aa: CASSRDQGNTYNSPLHF
cdr3_nt: TGTGCCAGCAGTCGCGACCAGGGGAACACCTATAATTCACCCCTCCACTTT

d_call: NA
v_call: TRBV20-1
j_call: TRBJ2-1
cdr3_length: 11
clone_size: many
cdr3_aa: CSARVAWEQFF
cdr3_nt: TGCAGTGCTAGAGTAGCCTGGGAGCAGTTCTTC

d_call: TRBD1
v_call: TRBV7-2
j_call: TRBJ2-7
cdr3_length: 15
clone_size: many
cdr3_aa: CASSLAGTGDLEQYF
cdr3_nt: TGTGCCAGCAGCTTAGCTGGGACAGGGGATCTCGAGCAGTACTTC

d_call: NA
v_call: TRBV20-1
j_call: TRBJ1-5
cdr3_length: 14
clone_size: many
cdr3_aa: CSARSLGNNQPQHF
cdr3_nt: TGCAGTGCTAGATCCTTGGGAAACAATCAGCCCCAGCATTTT

d_call: TRBD1
v_call: TRBV18
j_call: TRBJ1-4
cdr3_length: 16
clone_size: many
cdr3_aa: CASSYQGGTGDEKLFF
cdr3_nt: TGTGCCAGCTCCTACCAAGGCGGGACAGGAGATGAAAAACTGTTTTTT

d_call: TRBD1
v_call: TRBV27
j_call: TRBJ2-7
cdr3_length: 12
clone_size: many
cdr3_aa: CASRDRGGEQYF
cdr3_nt: TGTGCCAGCCGGGACAGGGGCGGCGAGCAGTACTTC

d_call: NA
v_call: TRBV2
j_call: TRBJ2-7
cdr3_length: 15
clone_size: many
cdr3_aa: CASSEKGSGMYEQYF
cdr3_nt: TGTGCCAGCAGTGAAAAAGGGTCTGGTATGTACGAGCAGTACTTC

d_call: TRBD1
v_call: TRBV5-1
j_call: TRBJ1-5
cdr3_length: 15
clone_size: many
cdr3_aa: CASSLEGQGYQPQHF
cdr3_nt: TGCGCCAGCAGCTTGGAGGGACAGGGGTATCAGCCCCAGCATTTT

d_call: NA
v_call: TRBV2
j_call: TRBJ2-1
cdr3_length: 13
clone_size: NA
cdr3_aa: CASSEEIYNEQFF
cdr3_nt: TGTGCCAGCAGTGAAGAGATATACAATGAGCAGTTCTTC

d_call: NA
v_call: TRBV5-1
j_call: TRBJ1-1
cdr3_length: 14
clone_size: many
cdr3_aa: CASTTGGQNTEAFF
cdr3_nt: TGCGCCAGCACGACAGGAGGACAGAACACTGAAGCTTTCTTT

d_call: NA
v_call: TRBV12-3/TRBV12-4
j_call: TRBJ2-3
cdr3_length: 19
clone_size: many
cdr3_aa: CASSLGSLTSSSRTDTQYF
cdr3_nt: TGTGCCAGCAGTTTAGGCTCCCTAACCTCTAGCTCTCGCACAGATACGCAGTATTTT

d_call: TRBD2
v_call: TRBV4-3
j_call: TRBJ2-7
cdr3_length: 14
clone_size: NA
cdr3_aa: CASSQIVAGREQYF
cdr3_nt: TGCGCCAGCAGCCAAATAGTAGCGGGGAGGGAGCAGTACTTC

d_call: NA
v_call: TRBV5-1
j_call: TRBJ1-1
cdr3_length: 14
clone_size: many
cdr3_aa: CASSLDRWDTEAFF
cdr3_nt: TGCGCCAGCAGCTTGGATCGGTGGGACACTGAAGCTTTCTTT

d_call: NA
v_call: TRBV9
j_call: TRBJ2-5
cdr3_length: 14
clone_size: many
cdr3_aa: CASSATGRKETQYF
cdr3_nt: TGTGCCAGCAGCGCGACAGGGAGGAAGGAGACCCAGTACTTC

d_call: NA
v_call: TRBV6-2/TRBV6-3
j_call: TRBJ1-2
cdr3_length: 11
clone_size: many
cdr3_aa: CASSSFYGYTF
cdr3_nt: TGTGCCAGCAGCAGCTTCTATGGCTACACCTTC

d_call: TRBD1
v_call: TRBV25-1
j_call: TRBJ1-2
cdr3_length: 15
clone_size: many
cdr3_aa: CASSGAWDRNYGYTF
cdr3_nt: TGTGCCAGCAGTGGGGCTTGGGACAGAAACTATGGCTACACCTTC

d_call: TRBD2
v_call: TRBV7-2
j_call: TRBJ2-1
cdr3_length: 15
clone_size: many
cdr3_aa: CASSGPGTRRNEQFF
cdr3_nt: TGTGCCAGCAGCGGCCCCGGGACTAGAAGAAATGAGCAGTTCTTC

d_call: NA
v_call: TRBV6-5
j_call: TRBJ1-1
cdr3_length: 15
clone_size: many
cdr3_aa: CASSPIGARNTEAFF
cdr3_nt: TGTGCCAGCAGTCCCATCGGGGCGAGGAACACTGAAGCTTTCTTT

d_call: NA
v_call: TRBV4-2
j_call: TRBJ2-7
cdr3_length: 13
clone_size: NA
cdr3_aa: CASSQEDGYEQYF
cdr3_nt: TGTGCCAGCAGCCAAGAGGACGGCTACGAGCAGTACTTC

d_call: NA
v_call: TRBV29-1
j_call: TRBJ2-7
cdr3_length: 14
clone_size: many
cdr3_aa: CSVGGRQSVHEQYF
cdr3_nt: TGCAGCGTTGGCGGTAGGCAGTCGGTCCACGAGCAGTACTTC

d_call: TRBD2
v_call: TRBV12-3/TRBV12-4
j_call: TRBJ2-5
cdr3_length: 13
clone_size: many
cdr3_aa: CATSRGGGETQYF
cdr3_nt: TGTGCCACCTCACGTGGGGGAGGGGAGACCCAGTACTTC

d_call: TRBD2
v_call: TRBV9
j_call: TRBJ2-1
cdr3_length: 14
clone_size: few
cdr3_aa: CASSPGTSGSPEFF
cdr3_nt: TGTGCCAGCAGCCCCGGGACTAGCGGGAGTCCAGAGTTCTTC

d_call: NA
v_call: TRBV30
j_call: TRBJ1-1
cdr3_length: 13
clone_size: NA
cdr3_aa: CAWSRRVDTEAFF
cdr3_nt: TGTGCCTGGAGTCGCAGGGTTGACACTGAAGCTTTCTTT

d_call: TRBD2
v_call: TRBV10-3
j_call: TRBJ2-3
cdr3_length: 14
clone_size: many
cdr3_aa: CAIGTSGATDTQYF
cdr3_nt: TGTGCCATCGGGACTAGCGGGGCTACAGATACGCAGTATTTT

d_call: NA
v_call: TRBV7-2
j_call: TRBJ2-7
cdr3_length: 19
clone_size: many
cdr3_aa: CASSLVGGLIAPKPYEQYF
cdr3_nt: TGTGCCAGCAGCTTAGTGGGGGGGCTCATTGCCCCTAAACCTTACGAGCAGTACTTC

d_call: TRBD2
v_call: TRBV7-2
j_call: TRBJ2-7
cdr3_length: 15
clone_size: many
cdr3_aa: CASSFSSGRGHEQYF
cdr3_nt: TGTGCCAGCAGCTTTTCTAGCGGGAGGGGCCACGAGCAGTACTTC

d_call: NA
v_call: TRBV12-3/TRBV12-4
j_call: TRBJ1-1
cdr3_length: 13
clone_size: few
cdr3_aa: CASNRGSHTEAFF
cdr3_nt: TGTGCCAGCAACCGTGGGTCTCACACTGAAGCTTTCTTT

d_call: TRBD1
v_call: TRBV5-1
j_call: TRBJ2-7
cdr3_length: 15
clone_size: many
cdr3_aa: CASSRDRLGSYEQYF
cdr3_nt: TGCGCCAGCAGCCGGGACAGACTGGGCTCCTACGAGCAGTACTTC

d_call: NA
v_call: TRBV4-1
j_call: TRBJ1-4
cdr3_length: 15
clone_size: many
cdr3_aa: CASSQRSATNEKLFF
cdr3_nt: TGCGCCAGCAGCCAGAGATCCGCAACTAATGAAAAACTGTTTTTT

d_call: TRBD1
v_call: TRBV5-1
j_call: TRBJ1-1
cdr3_length: 15
clone_size: many
cdr3_aa: CASSSTGVGNTEAFF
cdr3_nt: TGCGCCAGCAGCTCGACAGGGGTAGGGAACACTGAAGCTTTCTTT

d_call: NA
v_call: TRBV6-6
j_call: TRBJ1-5
cdr3_length: 14
clone_size: many
cdr3_aa: CASSSTADQPPQHF
cdr3_nt: TGTGCCAGCAGTTCGACAGCCGATCAGCCGCCCCAGCATTTT

d_call: TRBD2
v_call: TRBV5-1
j_call: TRBJ2-3
cdr3_length: 15
clone_size: many
cdr3_aa: CASRLAGGLADTQYF
cdr3_nt: TGCGCCAGCAGACTAGCGGGAGGGCTCGCGGATACGCAGTATTTT

d_call: TRBD2
v_call: TRBV7-2
j_call: TRBJ2-3
cdr3_length: 16
clone_size: many
cdr3_aa: CASSWTSGGGTDTQYF
cdr3_nt: TGTGCCAGCAGCTGGACTAGCGGGGGGGGCACAGATACGCAGTATTTT

d_call: NA
v_call: TRBV9
j_call: TRBJ1-1
cdr3_length: 15
clone_size: once
cdr3_aa: CANSPRGIPGGEAFF
cdr3_nt: TGTGCCAACAGCCCCCGAGGAATCCCTGGGGGCGAAGCTTTCTTT

d_call: NA
v_call: TRBV7-8
j_call: TRBJ2-5
cdr3_length: 14
clone_size: many
cdr3_aa: CASSPASGEETQYF
cdr3_nt: TGTGCCAGCAGCCCCGCGTCGGGGGAAGAGACCCAGTACTTC

d_call: NA
v_call: TRBV20-1
j_call: TRBJ1-2
cdr3_length: 11
clone_size: many
cdr3_aa: CSARVVYGYTF
cdr3_nt: TGCAGTGCCCGGGTAGTCTATGGCTACACCTTC

d_call: NA
v_call: TRBV27
j_call: TRBJ2-7
cdr3_length: 14
clone_size: many
cdr3_aa: CASSKTGTSYEQYF
cdr3_nt: TGTGCCAGCAGTAAAACAGGGACTTCCTACGAGCAGTACTTC

d_call: NA
v_call: TRBV10-3
j_call: TRBJ1-1
cdr3_length: 15
clone_size: many
cdr3_aa: CAISDQGGHRTEAFF
cdr3_nt: TGTGCCATCAGTGACCAAGGGGGGCACCGAACTGAAGCTTTCTTT

d_call: TRBD1
v_call: TRBV6-6
j_call: TRBJ1-5
cdr3_length: 14
clone_size: many
cdr3_aa: CASIRQGSNQPQHF
cdr3_nt: TGTGCCAGCATTAGACAGGGGAGCAATCAGCCCCAGCATTTT

d_call: TRBD1
v_call: TRBV7-9
j_call: TRBJ1-6
cdr3_length: 14
clone_size: many
cdr3_aa: CASSQDRANSPLHF
cdr3_nt: TGTGCCAGTTCACAGGACAGGGCTAATTCACCCCTCCACTTT